This entry features one T cell receptor (beta chain) sequence. Its target antigen remains unknown. No much larger clone exists at a distance of one base, and base qualities are not known. Preparation of the library involved the immunoSEQ multiplex PCR assay. The multiplex PCR relied on a mix of 60 forward primers for TCR Vbeta segments and 13 reverse primers for TCR Jbeta segments. The CDR3 region of rearranged TCR beta genes was amplified from genomic DNA by a multiplex PCR assay. On the Illumina HiSeq System, the amplified TCR beta libraries were sequenced as 87-base-pair reads. For the original study's pipeline: A later analysis counted around 72 million unique TCR beta chains across the 650 to 800 repertoires, and around 12 million of these chains were shared by at least two donors. A nearest-neighbor algorithm error-corrected the raw reads and collapsed the reads into unique sequences, merging closely related sequences to remove PCR and sequencing errors. CDR3 sequences were aligned to IMGT reference sequences to assign V, D and J gene segments. For a sequence to be retained, at least a six-nucleotide match to both a V gene segment and a J gene segment was required. Rearrangements were called productive when the CDR3 lacked stop codons and stayed in frame with V and J; all others were non-productive. Following IMGT convention, CDR3 was defined as the stretch from the second conserved V-encoded cysteine to the conserved J-encoded phenylalanine. In an earlier analysis of more than 550 of the donors, sequences lacking an unambiguous match to a single V gene segment were excluded. An earlier analysis of just under 600 of the donors called V segments functional above 56.7% productive rearrangements and segregating when the between-donor standard deviation exceeded 5%. A statistical classification framework was built to diagnose cytomegalovirus status from the catalog of TCR beta chain sequences. V and J gene assignment, in a later analysis, came from comparing TCR nucleotide sequences with IMGT/GENE-DB human TR gene sequences. Using the TCRdist pipeline, a later analysis assigned CDR3 sequences along with most-parsimonious VDJ recombination scenarios. In a later analysis, each TCR beta chain was defined by its CDR3 amino acid sequence together with its V-gene family, and reads lacking a unique V-gene family were excluded. As a way to deal with suspected cross-contamination and a sequencing artifact, a later analysis dropped approximately 570 nucleotide sequences that were highly shared and had low generation probability. In a later analysis, a clonal expansion index for each public chain was calculated from normalized within-repertoire ranks of inferred template counts. Generation probabilities in a later analysis came from a VDJ recombination model fitted to out-of-frame rearrangements, and those results were checked against IGoR. In a later analysis, TCR-TCR, TCR-HLA and TCR-CMV co-occurrence was scored with hypergeometric tests, and a repertoire-size bias correction was applied to TCR pairs. False discovery rates were estimated in a later analysis by permuting HLA or CMV assignments 20 times. In a later analysis, co-occurring TCRs were grouped with DBSCAN, and TCRdist sequence similarity was added when clustering was performed within HLA-allele-positive subsets. Repertoires with fewer than 30,000 or more than 120,000 public chains were left out of co-occurrence clustering, as were roughly five repertoires with anomalous nucleotide sharing. TCRdb retrieved this table from immuneACCESS and kept in-frame rearrangements only. Not all clones are present; in checked studies, unresolved V genes account for under half, and no reason is known for the remainder. That table furnishes V, J and clone size, whereas the DNA furnished D and trimming. The table for this sample lists 200,000 or so clones; approximately 80% of them were counted only once. Approximately 2.9% of the sample is in the top ten clones.

This entry comes from a study of cytomegalovirus exposure and HLA in healthy donors (dated by TCRdb to between 2016 and 2019). General notes on the study: An earlier analysis of 587 of the donors reported 276 Gb of sequence data and roughly 120 million unique TCR beta sequences obtained from 180 million or so T cells. Roughly 290 gigabases of sequencing data and approximately 92 million unique TCR sequences made up an early release that covered over 550 HLA-typed donors. Of the 350 to 450 genotyped donors, over 80% were placed in the genetic ancestry cluster associated with self-reported Caucasian donors. The study aimed to test whether signatures of past pathogen exposure could be identified by cataloging public T cell receptors. The study profiled the T cell repertoires of around 700 subjects by immunosequencing and related them to cytomegalovirus serostatus. A separate validation cohort of over a hundred different subjects was used in addition to the roughly 640-subject first cohort. The study combined high-throughput TCR immunosequencing, statistical association of individual TCRs with disease status, and machine learning to predict cytomegalovirus infection status. A later analysis re-analyzed previously published TCR beta repertoires from 660 or so donors and added high-resolution HLA genotyping to study TCR occurrence patterns. In the later analysis, no new phenotypic data were used to find candidate immune exposures; instead, reliance was placed on TCR beta sequences and their occurrence across donors. In an earlier analysis of a few hundred of the donors, high-throughput TCR beta sequencing was used to judge whether each TCR beta V gene segment behaved as functional or pseudogenic. Donor age, sex, ethnicity and CMV serostatus were collected together with the repertoire data. A later genetic analysis took genome-wide SNP genotypes for about 60% of the roughly 670 donors and used that subset as a discovery cohort. Every repertoire in the discovery cohort had been generated on one and the same sequencing platform. HLA typing included class I and class II loci at four-digit resolution. Typing coverage differed by locus: A, B, C, DRB1 and DQB1 were typed in about 629-640 donors, DQA1 in 522, DPA1 in roughly 590, and DPB1 in 400 to 480. Roughly 5 DR-DQ haplotypes were handled as single units for association and clustering, since linkage in the cohort was strong. Across approximately 400 genotyped donors of the cohort, an average of about 240,000 unique TCR beta nucleotide sequences per donor were sequenced, and roughly a sixth of those sequences were non-productive. The investigation overall reported the following: Specific HLA alleles were associated with about 17,000 TCR beta sequences at a false discovery rate of 0.05 in a later analysis. Because the 87-base-pair reads could not distinguish some IMGT-functional V segments, including TRBV6-2 and TRBV6-3, those segments were excluded. The classifier was reported to diagnose cytomegalovirus status with high specificity and sensitivity in both the original and validation cohorts. In the study, about 150 TCR beta chains were listed as associated with cytomegalovirus. Across donors, most TCR sequences were observed very rarely, whereas some public TCRs were present in many individuals. In a later analysis, HLA-associated TCR beta chains showed more clonal expansion and lower generation probabilities than non-associated chains that were equally common. Roughly uniform sequencing depth across donors was assumed in presence/absence analyses, although this assumption may not hold. A group of highly shared sequence variants was considered likely to be a technical artifact of the sequencing pipeline. Because counts were too low, 15 to 20 rarely observed V segments, including chromosome 9 orphons, were excluded from the earlier analysis of 587 of the donors. In a later analysis, TCR association rates were found to vary across HLA loci, with the most associated TCRs seen for DRB1 alleles and the fewest for HLA-C alleles. The only immune exposure information available for the cohort was CMV serostatus. The cohort was sequenced for TCR beta chains only, and without alpha or paired-chain data the features that could be detected were limited. In a later genetic analysis, fewer N-insertions in productive TCRs were reported among donors in an Asian-associated ancestry cluster than the roughly 640-donor mean. A few of the identified cytomegalovirus-associated TCR beta chains were confirmed in vitro to be specific for cytomegalovirus antigens. Because HLA typing was unavailable for some donors at each locus, only the typed subset was used in association tests. A further reported finding was that TCR beta sequences accurately predicted the HLA-A and HLA-B alleles for most subjects in the first cohort. In a later analysis, several top co-occurrence clusters were reported to appear linked to parvovirus B19, influenza, CMV and Epstein-Barr virus. Correlated functional status among segregating V segments might reflect linkage disequilibrium, but an unknown experimental factor could not be ruled out. Most CMV-associated TCR beta chains appeared to be HLA-restricted in a later analysis, and the HLA associations seemed to be driven largely by CMV exposure. In an earlier analysis of fewer than 700 of the donors, most TCR beta V segments appeared in productive rearrangements about 90% or about 30% of the time, broadly matching IMGT annotations. An association between a missense DCLRE1C variant and V-gene and J-gene trimming of TCR beta chains was found in a later genetic analysis and replicated in an independent cohort. According to the authors, the approach could potentially be generalized to other disease states and immunological phenotypes. Strong co-occurrence of HLA alleles, especially DR and DQ, made assigning TCR associations to individual alleles difficult.

Sequences SNHLY (CDR1) and FYNNEI (CDR2) are obtained from the germline V gene. Including cysteine and phenylalanine, the CDR3 has 15 amino acids. Just CDR3 DNA is preserved here, 45 bases in frame from base 1. V sheds 6 bases and J sheds 0 bases, leaving 12 bases between their ends. The cohort consisted of some 670 healthy bone marrow donors. At the time of sampling, all cohort members were nominally healthy, though unrecorded immune exposures were likely present. The donor tested CMV seronegative and was one of the 352 seronegative cohort members. A peripheral blood sample was provided by each donor, and peripheral blood mononuclear cells were used for TCR beta sequencing. The Qiagen DNeasy Blood Extraction Kit was used to extract genomic DNA from the blood cell samples.

The TCR comes from a man aged 25-45 years in good health and CMV-seronegative. Input material: PBMCs. The V and J genes are TRBV2 and TRBJ2-1; the best D guess is TRBD1, with 6 bases matching. The CDR3 has the sequence CASREQGPSYNEQFF. The DNA sequence reads TGTGCCAGCAGGGAGCAGGGGCCCTCCTACAATGAGCAGTTCTTC. Where the CDR3 stops, the reference TRBV2 and TRBJ2-1 genes take over; the full variable domain is EPEVTQTPSHQVTQMGQEVILRCVPISNHLYFYWYRQILGQKVEFLVSFYNNEISEKSEIFDDQFSVERPDGSNFTLKIRSTKLEDSAMYFCASREQGPSYNEQFFGPGTRLTVL.